One sample yielded the 18 T cell receptor beta chains listed below, sequenced in a study of T cell responses to AZD1222 COVID-19 vaccine listed by TCRdb under 2021. Read against the paper, the sample's time point label means: baseline before first vaccination. The receptor library was made with the immunoSEQ multiplex PCR assay. Held by TCRdb, this immuneACCESS table contains in-frame sequences only and omits some clones. Under half of the omission traces to an unresolved V gene where checked; the cause of the rest is unknown. This sample holds about 200,000 clones; around 94% were observed only once. The biggest ten clones account for less than 1.5% of the sample. Sample: peripheral blood, taken on day 0 of AZD1222 vaccination. The receptors derive from an adult in good health.

The V gene is TRBV21-1, the J gene TRBJ2-1; the table names TRBD2, a call not compared with the DNA. TRBV21-1 counts as a pseudogene. This CDR3 has 16 amino acids. This CDR3 reads CASSLRLAGGQNEQFF. DNA of the CDR3: TGTGCCAGCAGCCTGAGACTAGCGGGGGGGCAGAATGAGCAGTTCTTC.

The V and J genes are TRBV6-1 and TRBJ1-4; maybe TRBD1 (5 bases). Trimming removed 2 bases at V and 5 bases at J, with 12 bases between. The CDR3 is 15 amino acids. Germline V CDR1 and CDR2: MNHNS, SASEGT. The CDR3: CASSEWRRGNEKLFF. The CDR3 DNA is TGTGCCAGCAGTGAATGGAGGCGGGGGAATGAAAAACTGTTTTTT.

The rearrangement joins TRBV19 to TRBJ2-7; D is ambiguous. CDR3 length: 13 residues. V lost 3 bases, J lost 6 bases, and 12 bases lay in between. Germline lookup yields CDR1 LNHDA and CDR2 SQIVND (reference sequence). CDR3 loop: CASSIGRLREQYF. Written as DNA, the CDR3 is TGTGCCAGTAGTATCGGGCGGCTCCGCGAGCAGTACTTC.

This chain links TRBV2 with TRBJ2-7, with unresolved D. The CDR3 runs 11 residues. Germline CDR1 SNHLY, CDR2 FYNNEI. Trimming pared 2 bases from V and 9 bases from J, leaving 8 bases between. The CDR3 nucleotides are TGTGCCAGCAGTGAAAGGGAAGTGCAGTACTTC. Its protein product is CASSEREVQYF. The whole variable domain, filled in from reference TRBV2 and TRBJ2-7, reads EPEVTQTPSHQVTQMGQEVILRCVPISNHLYFYWYRQILGQKVEFLVSFYNNEISEKSEIFDDQFSVERPDGSNFTLKIRSTKLEDSAMYFCASSEREVQYFGPGTRLTVT.

This chain uses TRBV14 with TRBJ2-3, with D perhaps TRBD2 (5 bases). V was pared by 0 bases and J by 0 bases, with 13 bases between. The CDR3 is 17 residues long. Per the germline V gene, CDR1 is SGHDN and CDR2 is FVKESK. DNA of the CDR3: TGTGCCAGCAGCCAAGATGCTGGGAGCCCTAGCACAGATACGCAGTATTTT. The encoded protein is CASSQDAGSPSTDTQYF.

V and J are TRBV10-1 and TRBJ1-3; D gene ambiguous. From germline, CDR1 is WNHNN and CDR2 SYGVQD (reference sequence). The V end lost 10 bases, the J end lost 0 bases, and 16 bases lay between the germline ends. The CDR3 spans 15 residues. The CDR3 reads CATPLPGDSGNTIYF. The CDR3, as DNA: TGCGCCACCCCACTCCCAGGCGACTCTGGAAACACCATATATTTT.

In its sample, this clone was seen once. DNA of the CDR3: TGTGCCAGCAGCTTGAGAGGAACAGGGGGTAGTACTGAAGCTTTCTTT. This codes for CASSLRGTGGSTEAFF. This chain joins TRBV5-4 and TRBJ1-1; 8 bases map to TRBD1. There are 16 residues in the CDR3. The V gene's germline CDR1 is SGHNT and CDR2 YYREEE (reference sequence). Trimming took 1 base from V and 5 from J; bases not matched to a gene: 10.

The chain employs TRBV29-1 and TRBJ1-1; 8 bases fit TRBD1. The CDR3 totals 16 residues. Germline CDR1 and CDR2: SQVTM and ANQGSEA. Trimming took 0 bases from V and 5 from J; bases not matched to a gene: 11. CDR3 DNA sequence: TGCAGCGTTGAAGAGGGGACAGGCATCCTAAGAACTGAAGCTTTCTTT. It is translated as CSVEEGTGILRTEAFF. Full variable domain (rest looked up from reference TRBV29-1 and TRBJ1-1): SAVISQKPSRDICQRGTSLTIQCQVDSQVTMMFWYRQQPGQSLTLIATANQGSEATYESGFVIDKFPISRPNLTFSTLTVSNMSPEDSSIYLCSVEEGTGILRTEAFFGQGTRLTVV.

The chain couples TRBV19 to TRBJ2-7, with D perhaps matching TRBD1 or TRBD2 (5 bases each). Trimming took 2 bases from V and 3 from J, leaving 23 bases between them. Germline V gene sequence: CDR1 LNHDA, CDR2 SQIVND (reference sequence). This CDR3 spans 18 amino acids. CDR3 sequence: CASSISARGRAGSYEQYF. CDR3 DNA: TGTGCCAGTAGTATAAGTGCCCGGGGCCGAGCTGGAAGCTACGAGCAGTACTTC.

The rearrangement joins TRBV27 to TRBJ2-2, with D maybe TRBD1 (5 bases). The germline CDR1 and CDR2 sequences are MNHEY and SMNVEV (reference sequence). V lost 0 bases, J lost 5 bases, and 7 bases lay in between. The CDR3 spans 14 residues. The CDR3 sequence: CASSLSRQTGELFF. As DNA, the CDR3 is TGTGCCAGCAGTTTATCTAGACAGACCGGGGAGCTGTTTTTT.

Only one count was recorded for this clone. The J gene is TRBJ1-4, the V gene TRBV6-5; TRBD1 agrees at 8 bases. Germline CDR1 is MNHEY and CDR2 is SVGAGI. The length of the CDR3 is 14 residues. Trimming at V came to 7 bases and at J to 8 bases, leaving 9 bases not matched to a gene. Here the CDR3 DNA reads TGTGCCAGCACCCGCCGGACAGGGAGCGAAAAACTGTTTTTT. Protein sequence: CASTRRTGSEKLFF.

The chain employs TRBV7-6 and TRBJ1-3; D call uncertain. This CDR3 region has 13 residues. CDR1 and CDR2 from the germline V gene are SGHVS and FNYEAQ. The V gene lost 5 bases and the J gene lost 8 bases, with 13 bases spanning the gap. Here the CDR3 DNA reads TGTGCCAGCAGCCCCCAGGCGGGAGACACCATATATTTT. It specifies CASSPQAGDTIYF.

The rearrangement links TRBV6-2 or TRBV6-3 to TRBJ2-7; D is perhaps TRBD2 (6 bases). The V end lost 6 bases, the J end lost 1 base, and 22 bases lay between the germline ends. The germline CDR1 and CDR2 sequences are MNHEY and SVGEGT. CDR3 length equals 17 residues. The CDR3 DNA reads TGTGCCAGCAGCTATTTCCTTGCCGGGACTGAATCCTACGAGCAGTACTTC. It yields the protein CASSYFLAGTESYEQYF.

The chain links TRBV5-1 to TRBJ2-1, with a tentative D call TRBD2 (6 bases). The CDR3 consists of 16 residues. Germline V lookup: CDR1 SGHRS, CDR2 YFSETQ. V dropped 0 bases and J dropped 6 bases, with 16 bases sitting between them. As DNA, the CDR3 is TGCGCCAGCAGCTTGGTAGCGCGGGGCCTGGGCAATGAGCAGTTCTTC. This sequence encodes CASSLVARGLGNEQFF.

The rearrangement links TRBV21-1 to TRBJ2-3; the table assigns TRBD1, which was not confirmed against the DNA. TRBV21-1 is reported as a pseudogene. The CDR3 extends over 17 amino acids. The CDR3 DNA follows: TGTGCCAGCAGCACCAACCGAGGTCCGGACAGAGGGGATACGCAGTATTTT. This gives the protein CASSTNRGPDRGDTQYF.

The V and J genes are TRBV5-5 and TRBJ2-7; D call uncertain. CDR3 length: 15 residues. Germline V gene sequence: CDR1 SGHKS, CDR2 YYEKEE (reference sequence). V was pared by 5 bases and J by 6 bases, with 21 bases between. For the CDR3, the DNA is TGTGCCAGCAGTCTCGGACCTATTAGTATGGTCGAGCAGTACTTC. This translates into CASSLGPISMVEQYF.

The chain links TRBV19 to TRBJ2-3, with 10 bases identical to TRBD2. The CDR3 extends over 19 amino acids. Trimming at V came to 5 bases and at J to 2 bases, leaving 16 bases not matched to a gene. Germline V lookup: CDR1 LNHDA, CDR2 SQIVND (reference sequence). The CDR3 spells CASSRPAGLARVATDTQYF. CDR3 nucleotides: TGTGCCAGTAGTCGCCCCGCGGGACTAGCGCGGGTCGCCACAGATACGCAGTATTTT.

The rearrangement uses TRBV2 and TRBJ1-5, with D possibly TRBD1 on 5 matching bases. The germline V gene has CDR1 SNHLY and CDR2 FYNNEI. The CDR3 contains 16 residues. The V gene lost 5 bases and the J gene lost 8 bases, with 22 bases spanning the gap. CDR3 DNA: TGTGCCAGCAGTTCCCGGGGGTACGCGGGTAGCGAGCCCCAGCATTTT. It encodes CASSSRGYAGSEPQHF. Filled out from reference TRBV2 and TRBJ1-5, the complete variable domain reads EPEVTQTPSHQVTQMGQEVILRCVPISNHLYFYWYRQILGQKVEFLVSFYNNEISEKSEIFDDQFSVERPDGSNFTLKIRSTKLEDSAMYFCASSSRGYAGSEPQHFGDGTRLSIL.